A single sample gave rise to the 21 T cell receptor beta chains below, sequenced in a study of blood T cell repertoires in COVID-19. The protocol was immunoSEQ multiplex PCR, while the TCRdb copy is restricted to in-frame clones and leaves out a portion. The data contain some 200,000 clones, 70% to 90% of them singletons. Sequences were obtained from PBMCs or T cells enriched from blood (not recorded which). These receptors were obtained from a woman aged 45-65 years in a cohort exposed to, infected with or recovered from COVID-19 (not recorded which).

The rearrangement joins TRBV7-9 to TRBJ1-2; D is possibly TRBD1 (6 bases). Deletions cut 5 bases from V and 2 bases from J, with 9 bases between. The CDR3 has 13 residues. Germline CDR1 and CDR2: SEHNR and FQNEAQ (reference sequence). The CDR3 reads CASSRDRNYGYTF. The CDR3 DNA follows: TGTGCCAGCAGCCGAGACAGGAACTATGGCTACACCTTC.

In the case of this clone: In the same sample, other DNA sequences code for this CDR3. The chain recombines TRBV3-1 (or the pseudogene TRBV3-2) with TRBJ1-3; 9 bases agree with TRBD1. The CDR3 sequence is 16 residues long. The V gene's germline CDR1 is LGHDT and CDR2 YNNKEL (reference sequence). The V segment lost 1 base and the J segment 2 bases; nucleotides outside the gene matches: 3. CDR3 residues: CASSQVQGAPGNTIYF. The CDR3 DNA reads TGTGCCAGCAGCCAAGTACAGGGGGCGCCTGGAAACACCATATATTTT.

This clone was detected only a few times. V is TRBV4-1 and J is TRBJ1-3; D is unresolved. The CDR3 sequence is 15 residues long. CDR1 MGHRA and CDR2 YSYEKL come from the germline V gene. Trimming shortened V by 5 bases and J by 3 bases, and 14 bases separated the two germline ends. The CDR3 region has the DNA TGCGCCAGCAGCTTCGGGAGGGCAGATGGAAACACCATATATTTT. Translating gives CASSFGRADGNTIYF.

The count of this clone is one. The rearrangement uses TRBV2 and TRBJ1-2, with D possibly TRBD1 on 5 matching bases. The CDR3 is made up of 14 amino acids. Trimming pared 5 bases from V and 8 bases from J, leaving 18 bases between. Germline loops: CDR1 SNHLY, CDR2 FYNNEI. The CDR3 loop reads CASSSQGGSGGYTF. CDR3 nucleotide sequence: TGTGCCAGCAGTTCCCAGGGTGGCTCGGGCGGCTACACCTTC.

The V call is TRBV28, the J call TRBJ1-5; D not resolved. This CDR3 spans 13 amino acids. Germline V CDR1 and CDR2: MDHEN, SYDVKM. Deletions cut 2 bases from V and 6 bases from J, with 8 bases between. The CDR3 spells CASSLLRGQPQHF. The CDR3 DNA reads TGTGCCAGCAGTTTACTCCGAGGTCAGCCCCAGCATTTT.

This clone was found once. The chain recombines TRBV6-5 with TRBJ2-7; D remains unclear. CDR1 and CDR2 (germline): MNHEY, SVGAGI. The CDR3 has 12 amino acids. V was cut by 6 bases and J by 4 bases, with 10 bases left in between. The CDR3 bases are TGTGCCAGCAGAGCACAGAGTTACGAGCAGTACTTC. Encoded protein: CASRAQSYEQYF.

The V call is TRBV10-2, the J call TRBJ2-1; TRBD1 agrees at 8 bases. The CDR3 spans 12 residues. V lost 11 bases and J lost 8; bases outside the gene matches: 8. Germline V gene lookup returns CDR1 WSHSY and CDR2 SAAADI. CDR3 in amino acids: CAGRTGYDEQFF. The CDR3 nucleotides read TGCGCCGGACGGACAGGGTATGATGAGCAGTTCTTC.

The V gene is TRBV3-1 (or the pseudogene TRBV3-2), the J gene TRBJ1-5; the D gene is possibly TRBD1 (6 bases). The germline V and J ends were trimmed by 3 bases and 3 bases, with 6 bases remaining between them. This CDR3 is 13 amino acids long. Per the germline V gene, CDR1 is LGHDT and CDR2 is YNNKEL (reference sequence). The CDR3 spells CASSQGANQPQHF. The CDR3 region has the DNA TGTGCCAGCAGCCAGGGGGCCAATCAGCCCCAGCATTTT.

The rearrangement links TRBV6-5 to TRBJ1-2; D remains unclear. The CDR3 contains 15 residues. Per the germline V gene, CDR1 is MNHEY and CDR2 is SVGAGI. The V end lost 5 bases, the J end lost 4 bases, and 17 bases lay between the germline ends. The CDR3 is CASSSTALATYGYTF. CDR3 bases: TGTGCCAGCAGTAGTACAGCCCTCGCTACCTATGGCTACACCTTC.

CDR3 in amino acids: CASSLVQHPEAFF. The DNA for the CDR3 is TGTGCCAGCAGCTTAGTACAACACCCTGAAGCTTTCTTT. This chain links TRBV7-9 with TRBJ1-1; no clear D. This CDR3 is built from 13 residues. Germline V CDR1 and CDR2: SEHNR, FQNEAQ (reference sequence). Trimming took off 1 base at V and 6 bases at J, with 9 bases between the two ends.

This clone occurred once. The chain recombines TRBV6-1 with TRBJ2-6, with 12 nucleotides matching TRBD1. The V and J ends lost 4 bases and 3 bases, in that order; junction bases with no gene match: 7. The CDR3 covers 18 residues. The germline CDR1 and CDR2 sequences are MNHNS and SASEGT. Here the CDR3 DNA reads TGTGCCAGCAGTGCCGCGGGACAGGGGGCGTTTGGGGCCAACGTCCTGACTTTC. Its translation is CASSAAGQGAFGANVLTF.

The chain uses TRBV7-2 and TRBJ1-5, with TRBD1 matching 8 bases. Trimming at V came to 5 bases and at J to 3 bases, leaving 9 bases not matched to a gene. Germline V gene sequence: CDR1 SGHTA, CDR2 FQGNSA. The CDR3 sequence is 16 residues long. CDR3 amino acids: CASSQWGQDYNQPQHF. CDR3 nucleotides: TGTGCCAGCAGCCAGTGGGGACAGGACTACAATCAGCCCCAGCATTTT.

V usage is TRBV14 and J usage is TRBJ2-7; no reliable D call. The CDR3 totals 13 residues. The germline CDR1 and CDR2 sequences are SGHDN and FVKESK. The V end was cut by 4 bases, the J end by 6 bases, with 13 bases between. The CDR3 loop is CASSLVWAAEQYF. The CDR3 DNA reads TGTGCCAGCAGCCTTGTTTGGGCTGCCGAGCAGTACTTC.

The chain joins TRBV6-5 to TRBJ1-4; no reliable D call. This CDR3 has 15 amino acids. Trimming took 2 bases from V and 4 from J, leaving 11 bases between them. CDR1 MNHEY and CDR2 SVGAGI come from the germline V gene. CDR3 sequence (DNA): TGTGCCAGCAGTTACGGCTCGGGATTTAATGAAAAACTGTTTTTT. Translating gives CASSYGSGFNEKLFF.

The chain employs TRBV5-5 and TRBJ2-5; 8 nucleotides align to TRBD1. The germline V gene encodes CDR1 SGHKS and CDR2 YYEKEE (reference sequence). The CDR3 loop spans 15 amino acids. The junction had 10 bases not matched to a gene; V was cut back by 4 bases and J by 5 bases. CDR3 residues: CASSKWTGHGETQYF. The CDR3, as DNA: TGTGCCAGCAGCAAGTGGACAGGGCACGGGGAGACCCAGTACTTC.

This chain joins TRBV25-1 and TRBJ1-4; D is ambiguous. The V end lost 8 bases, the J end lost 7 bases, and 14 bases lay between the germline ends. The CDR3 loop spans 13 amino acids. The germline CDR1 and CDR2 sequences are MGHDK and SYGVNS. CDR3 in amino acids: CASYGVESEKLFF. The CDR3 nucleotides are TGTGCCAGCTACGGGGTAGAGAGTGAAAAACTGTTTTTT.

V usage is TRBV14 and J usage is TRBJ1-6; TRBD1 matches 10 bases. Germline trimming cut 5 bases from V and 11 bases from J; bases unmatched to any gene: 3. Germline CDR1 is SGHDN and CDR2 is FVKESK. The CDR3 sequence is 13 residues long. The CDR3 bases are TGTGCCAGCAGCAGACAGGGGGCTGCACCCCTCCACTTT. This codes for CASSRQGAAPLHF.

CDR3 DNA: TGCGCCAGCAGCGGAGGACAGGGACAAGAGACCCAGTACTTC. Its protein product is CASSGGQGQETQYF. The V and J genes are TRBV5-1 and TRBJ2-5; TRBD1 matches 8 bases. Germline-derived CDR1 and CDR2 are SGHRS and YFSETQ. The V segment lost 4 bases and the J segment 2 bases; nucleotides outside the gene matches: 4. The CDR3 is made up of 14 amino acids. Full variable domain (missing parts from reference TRBV5-1 and TRBJ2-5): KAGVTQTPRYLIKTRGQQVTLSCSPISGHRSVSWYQQTPGQGLQFLFEYFSETQRNKGNFPGRFSGRQFSNSRSEMNVSTLELGDSALYLCASSGGQGQETQYFGPGTRLLVL.

The chain couples TRBV18 to TRBJ2-1, with 14 nucleotides matching TRBD2. This CDR3 comprises 17 residues. Germline CDR1 reads KGHSH; CDR2 reads LQKENI. J was trimmed by 5 bases and V by 6 bases; bases with no gene match: 9. CDR3 nucleotide sequence: TGTGCCAGCTCGATGACTAGCGGGGGGGCATTAAACAATGAGCAGTTCTTC. It yields the protein CASSMTSGGALNNEQFF.

The J gene is TRBJ1-3, the V gene TRBV29-1, with D unclear. Germline V gene sequence: CDR1 SQVTM, CDR2 ANQGSEA. Trimming took off 4 bases at V and 4 bases at J, with 11 bases between the two ends. There are 13 residues in the CDR3. CDR3 loop: CSVASTAGNTIYF. CDR3 DNA: TGCAGCGTTGCTAGCACGGCAGGAAACACCATATATTTT.

The V call is TRBV30, the J call TRBJ1-5; no reliable D call. Trimming pared 3 bases from V and 6 bases from J, leaving 18 bases between. Germline CDR1 is GTSNPN and CDR2 is SVGIG (reference sequence). CDR3 length equals 15 residues. CDR3 loop: CAWRGSSGGGQPQHF. In DNA form, the CDR3 reads TGTGCCTGGAGGGGGTCGTCGGGAGGCGGTCAGCCCCAGCATTTT.